The clone carrying this T cell receptor (beta chain) has just one count. The antigen is undetermined. Trimming removed 5 bases at V and 9 bases at J, with 8 bases between. Germline V gives CDR1 MNHNY, CDR2 SVGAGI (reference sequence). The CDR3 totals 11 residues. Sequencing used immunoSEQ multiplex PCR; TCRdb keeps in-frame clones, though not all of them. The table lists about 1.1 million clones, 70% to 80% of them singletons. This entry comes from a study of shared clonotypes between healthy human individuals. Whole-study findings and limits: Estimated clonotype richness was generally higher in naive than memory subsets. In four donors, around 4.8% of naive CD4 clonotypes appeared in common.

The sequenced sample was memory CD4+ T cells from PBMCs. Sample subset: CD45RA-negative fraction. The TCR originated in a man between 18 and 29 years old in good health. Some clones in this sample may be carry-over from other donors' samples. The chain recombines TRBV6-6 with TRBJ1-5; D possibly corresponds to TRBD1 (5 bases). In nucleotides, the CDR3 is TGTGCCAGCAGTCAGGGACGGCCCCAGCATTTT. Protein: CASSQGRPQHF.